This T cell receptor beta chain was captured in a study of molecular identifiers for immune sequencing clone quantification. Background on the study: Replicates involved a five-way split of RNA from around 20,000 or 99,000 naive CD8 cells, with sequencing of four. The study, taken as a whole, reports: A single cell's spiked Jurkat TCR RNA was reportedly detectable among one million naive cells.

Naive CD8 T cells underwent sorting with the CD8+CD4-CCR7+CD45RA+ definition. Previously described methods and listed TCR primers were employed for the bulk TCR libraries. TCRdb reprocessed the PCR reads with MiXCR, giving one entry per CDR3 protein. The table has 350,000 or so distinct CDR3 sequences, 20% to 25% seen once. This clonotype appeared a few times. Its antigen is unknown. The CDR3 runs to 14 residues. Trimming took off 0 bases at V and 2 bases at J, with 8 bases between the two ends. From germline, CDR1 is SGHRS and CDR2 YFSETQ. The sample was naive CD8+ T cells from blood, with Jurkat cell RNA spiked in. Subset meaning: FACS-sorted CD8+CD4-CCR7+CD45RA+ naive T cells. The chain joins TRBV5-1 to TRBJ1-2; a weak D match, TRBD1 (5 bases). The TCR comes from a human donor in good health. Some libraries in this study had Jurkat cell RNA spiked in. The CDR3 loop is CASSLDRPNYGYTF. CDR3 DNA sequence: TGCGCCAGCAGCTTGGACAGGCCGAACTATGGCTACACCTTC.